What follows is one T cell receptor beta chain and its context. Its antigen is not known. Using immunoSEQ multiplex PCR, the repertoire was profiled, and TCRdb retains in-frame clones only, with some absent. The data show over 130,000 clones, approximately 92% seen once. The sample belongs to a study of T cell responses to AZD1222 COVID-19 vaccine. General study results and limits: Epitopes outside B.1.351 and B.1.1.7 mutated regions reportedly drew nearly half of spike TCRs.

The CDR3 covers 13 residues. From germline, CDR1 is KGHDR and CDR2 SFDVKD. This sequence was found in an adult who received the AZD1222 COVID-19 vaccine. The J gene is TRBJ2-1, the V gene TRBV24-1; D is possibly TRBD1 (6 bases). The source material was peripheral blood, sampled 28 days after the second AZD1222 dose. CDR3 residues: CATNTGSFNEQFF. For the CDR3, the DNA is TGTGCGACGAATACAGGGTCTTTCAATGAGCAGTTCTTC.